The rows below give T cell receptor beta chains drawn from one sample of a study of T-cell reconstitution after alpha-beta-depleted transplantation in children. MiXCR, applied by TCRdb to the PCR reads, yields one record per CDR3 protein. The table records approximately 80,000 distinct CDR3 sequences, roughly 13% of them present only once. Sequenced material: PBMCs, mostly from graft donor cells, taken 180 days after TCRalphabeta/CD19-depleted stem cell transplant. The receptors come from a male patient aged 2-15 years who had a stem cell transplant for acute lymphoblastic leukemia, so the T cells may come from the graft donor. Each CDR3 is given with its conserved first and last residue. Each record gives: D gene, J gene, clone size, V gene, CDR3 protein, CDR3 DNA. A D gene is named only where the DNA matches it firmly. Not all rows give a size; the values are once, few, many and, for expanded clones, a class.

d_gene: NA; j_gene: TRBJ1-5; abundance: few; v_gene: TRBV7-2; CDR3aa: CASSSTTPFHQPQHF; CDR3nt: TGTGCCAGCAGCTCGACAACTCCGTTTCATCAGCCCCAGCATTTT
d_gene: TRBD2; j_gene: TRBJ2-3; abundance: few; v_gene: TRBV7-2; CDR3aa: CASRREVGADTQYF; CDR3nt: TGTGCCAGCAGGCGGGAGGTTGGGGCAGATACGCAGTATTTT
d_gene: NA; j_gene: TRBJ2-2; abundance: few; v_gene: TRBV6-1; CDR3aa: CASSMLNTGELFF; CDR3nt: TGTGCCAGCAGTATGTTGAACACCGGGGAGCTGTTTTTT
d_gene: NA; j_gene: TRBJ2-7; abundance: NA; v_gene: TRBV7-8; CDR3aa: CASSFSIYEQYF; CDR3nt: TGTGCCAGCAGCTTCAGTATCTACGAGCAGTACTTC
d_gene: TRBD2; j_gene: TRBJ2-3; abundance: few; v_gene: TRBV12-3/TRBV12-4; CDR3aa: CASSPPSGGGDTQYF; CDR3nt: TGTGCCAGCAGCCCCCCTTCGGGAGGAGGGGATACGCAGTATTTT
d_gene: NA; j_gene: TRBJ1-2; abundance: few; v_gene: TRBV28; CDR3aa: CASSLSVPNYGYTF; CDR3nt: TGTGCCAGCAGTCTATCAGTGCCTAACTATGGCTACACCTTC
d_gene: TRBD1; j_gene: TRBJ2-7; abundance: NA; v_gene: TRBV28; CDR3aa: CASSSPGTANYEQYF; CDR3nt: TGTGCCAGCAGTTCCCCCGGGACAGCCAACTACGAGCAGTACTTC
d_gene: NA; j_gene: TRBJ2-7; abundance: NA; v_gene: TRBV27; CDR3aa: CASSPNPGPFFYEQYF; CDR3nt: TGTGCCAGCAGTCCCAATCCGGGTCCCTTTTTCTACGAGCAGTACTTC
d_gene: TRBD1; j_gene: TRBJ1-1; abundance: NA; v_gene: TRBV6-5; CDR3aa: CASSYGDRGVGAFF; CDR3nt: TGTGCCAGCAGTTACGGCGACAGGGGTGTAGGGGCTTTCTTT
d_gene: NA; j_gene: TRBJ2-5; abundance: few; v_gene: TRBV18; CDR3aa: CASSPGTQETQYF; CDR3nt: TGTGCCAGCTCACCAGGAACCCAAGAGACCCAGTACTTC
d_gene: NA; j_gene: TRBJ1-2; abundance: NA; v_gene: TRBV18; CDR3aa: CASSPERDGYTF; CDR3nt: TGTGCCAGCTCACCAGAAAGGGATGGCTACACCTTC
d_gene: TRBD2; j_gene: TRBJ2-2; abundance: NA; v_gene: TRBV7-2; CDR3aa: CASSLWTRGTGELFF; CDR3nt: TGTGCCAGCAGCTTATGGACTAGAGGGACCGGGGAGCTGTTTTTT
d_gene: NA; j_gene: TRBJ1-5; abundance: few; v_gene: TRBV7-2; CDR3aa: CASSLVGGRGGQPQHF; CDR3nt: TGTGCCAGCAGCTTAGTAGGTGGGCGAGGGGGTCAGCCCCAGCATTTT
d_gene: NA; j_gene: TRBJ2-7; abundance: NA; v_gene: TRBV10-3; CDR3aa: CAISGEGTAYEQYF; CDR3nt: TGTGCCATCAGTGGTGAGGGTACAGCCTACGAGCAGTACTTC
d_gene: NA; j_gene: TRBJ1-5; abundance: NA; v_gene: TRBV27; CDR3aa: CASSLADSNQPQHF; CDR3nt: TGTGCCAGCAGTTTAGCGGATTCTAATCAGCCCCAGCATTTT
d_gene: TRBD1; j_gene: TRBJ1-5; abundance: few; v_gene: TRBV7-2; CDR3aa: CASSLKTGGSQPQHF; CDR3nt: TGTGCCAGCAGCTTGAAGACAGGGGGAAGTCAGCCCCAGCATTTT
d_gene: NA; j_gene: TRBJ2-6; abundance: NA; v_gene: TRBV5-6; CDR3aa: CASSWEAGANVLTF; CDR3nt: TGTGCCAGCAGCTGGGAAGCTGGGGCCAACGTCCTGACTTTC
d_gene: NA; j_gene: TRBJ2-7; abundance: many; v_gene: TRBV7-9; CDR3aa: CASTPVDLPSYEQYF; CDR3nt: TGTGCCAGCACCCCGGTGGACCTGCCCTCCTACGAGCAGTACTTC
d_gene: TRBD1; j_gene: TRBJ2-4; abundance: few; v_gene: TRBV5-6; CDR3aa: CASSLKGAKVLNIQYF; CDR3nt: TGTGCCAGCAGCTTGAAGGGGGCGAAGGTGTTAAACATTCAGTACTTC
d_gene: TRBD1; j_gene: TRBJ1-1; abundance: NA; v_gene: TRBV6-5; CDR3aa: CASSFWGGGLRGTEAFF; CDR3nt: TGTGCCAGCAGTTTTTGGGGAGGGGGCTTGAGAGGCACTGAAGCTTTCTTT
d_gene: NA; j_gene: TRBJ2-5; abundance: few; v_gene: TRBV20-1; CDR3aa: CSGGETQYF; CDR3nt: TGCAGTGGGGGGGAGACCCAGTACTTC
d_gene: NA; j_gene: TRBJ2-7; abundance: NA; v_gene: TRBV19; CDR3aa: CASRKGNAYEQYF; CDR3nt: TGTGCCAGTAGAAAGGGGAACGCCTACGAGCAGTACTTC
d_gene: NA; j_gene: TRBJ1-5; abundance: NA; v_gene: TRBV6-4; CDR3aa: CASMDSNQPQHF; CDR3nt: TGTGCCAGCATGGATAGCAATCAGCCCCAGCATTTT
d_gene: NA; j_gene: TRBJ1-6; abundance: NA; v_gene: TRBV5-1; CDR3aa: CASSLTVSSYNSPLHF; CDR3nt: TGCGCCAGCAGCTTGACCGTGAGCTCCTATAATTCACCCCTCCACTTT
d_gene: NA; j_gene: TRBJ1-6; abundance: few; v_gene: TRBV6-5; CDR3aa: CASSYTLNSPLHF; CDR3nt: TGTGCCAGCAGTTATACCCTGAATTCACCCCTCCACTTT
d_gene: NA; j_gene: TRBJ1-2; abundance: NA; v_gene: TRBV5-1; CDR3aa: CASSSGRHYGYTF; CDR3nt: TGCGCCAGCAGCTCCGGGAGGCACTATGGCTACACCTTC
d_gene: NA; j_gene: TRBJ1-4; abundance: few; v_gene: TRBV12-3/TRBV12-4; CDR3aa: CASNLYPNGEKLFF; CDR3nt: TGTGCCAGCAACCTGTACCCTAACGGAGAAAAACTGTTTTTT
d_gene: NA; j_gene: TRBJ2-5; abundance: NA; v_gene: TRBV20-1; CDR3aa: CSGRGSRETQYF; CDR3nt: TGCAGTGGTAGGGGCTCACGAGAGACCCAGTACTTC
d_gene: TRBD2; j_gene: TRBJ2-3; abundance: NA; v_gene: TRBV29-1; CDR3aa: CSVLRTSGTDTQYF; CDR3nt: TGCAGCGTTCTTCGGACTAGCGGCACAGATACGCAGTATTTT
d_gene: NA; j_gene: TRBJ2-5; abundance: few; v_gene: TRBV4-1; CDR3aa: CASSSRLGRMETQYF; CDR3nt: TGCGCCAGCAGCTCGAGGTTGGGGAGGATGGAGACCCAGTACTTC
d_gene: NA; j_gene: TRBJ2-7; abundance: many; v_gene: TRBV7-6; CDR3aa: CASSVQGPGFSYEQYF; CDR3nt: TGTGCCAGCAGCGTTCAGGGCCCCGGGTTCTCCTACGAGCAGTACTTC
d_gene: NA; j_gene: TRBJ2-5; abundance: NA; v_gene: TRBV20-1; CDR3aa: CSARLRTQYF; CDR3nt: TGCAGTGCTAGACTACGGACCCAGTACTTC
d_gene: TRBD1; j_gene: TRBJ1-4; abundance: NA; v_gene: TRBV6-5; CDR3aa: CASSYGDRANEKLFF; CDR3nt: TGTGCCAGCAGTTATGGGGACAGGGCGAATGAAAAACTGTTTTTT
d_gene: TRBD2; j_gene: TRBJ2-7; abundance: few; v_gene: TRBV6-2/TRBV6-3; CDR3aa: CASRRGRAGSYEQYF; CDR3nt: TGTGCCAGCAGACGCGGGAGGGCCGGGTCCTACGAGCAGTACTTC
d_gene: NA; j_gene: TRBJ1-2; abundance: few; v_gene: TRBV7-3; CDR3aa: CASSLTGGIHGYTF; CDR3nt: TGTGCCAGCAGCTTAACAGGCGGGATCCATGGCTACACCTTC
d_gene: NA; j_gene: TRBJ2-5; abundance: many; v_gene: TRBV10-3; CDR3aa: CAISAGQQETQYF; CDR3nt: TGTGCCATCAGTGCGGGACAACAGGAGACCCAGTACTTC
d_gene: TRBD1; j_gene: TRBJ1-1; abundance: NA; v_gene: TRBV7-2; CDR3aa: CASSLVGQAGAAFF; CDR3nt: TGTGCCAGCAGCTTGGTGGGACAGGCGGGAGCGGCTTTCTTT
d_gene: TRBD1; j_gene: TRBJ2-3; abundance: many; v_gene: TRBV5-1; CDR3aa: CASSATGPDTQYF; CDR3nt: TGCGCCAGCAGCGCGACAGGGCCAGATACGCAGTATTTT
d_gene: TRBD2; j_gene: TRBJ2-1; abundance: many; v_gene: TRBV20-1; CDR3aa: CSAKGGLAGVPYSYNEQFF; CDR3nt: TGCAGTGCTAAAGGAGGACTAGCGGGAGTTCCCTACTCCTACAATGAGCAGTTCTTC
d_gene: TRBD1; j_gene: TRBJ1-2; abundance: NA; v_gene: TRBV7-8; CDR3aa: CASSFQGGLLGYTF; CDR3nt: TGTGCCAGCAGCTTCCAGGGGGGCCTCCTGGGCTACACCTTC
d_gene: NA; j_gene: TRBJ2-6; abundance: NA; v_gene: TRBV12-3/TRBV12-4; CDR3aa: CAFSRRSGHSSGANVLTF; CDR3nt: TGTGCCTTCAGCCGAAGATCGGGACACAGCTCTGGGGCCAACGTCCTGACTTTC
d_gene: NA; j_gene: TRBJ1-3; abundance: NA; v_gene: TRBV4-3; CDR3aa: CASSQGHGISGNTIYF; CDR3nt: TGCGCCAGCAGCCAAGGGCACGGGATCTCTGGAAACACCATATATTTT